The rows below give T cell receptor beta chains drawn from one sample of a study of cytomegalovirus exposure and HLA in healthy donors. This table comes from immunoSEQ multiplex PCR, and its TCRdb copy is limited to in-frame clones, with some not included. Altogether 85,000 to 100,000 clones are present, over 60% being singletons, with the ten largest covering over 2.5%. The sequenced material came from PBMCs. Receptors were obtained from a male donor in good health and CMV-seropositive. Each CDR3 is given without its conserved first and last residue. The size field is filled for only some rows; it gives once, few, many or a size class.

CDR3 length,clone size,J gene,V gene,CDR3 protein
13,NA,TRBJ2-2,TRBV5-1,ASSLNPGNTGELF
14,NA,TRBJ1-4,TRBV30,AWSFPGRDRVEKLF
12,NA,TRBJ1-1,TRBV6-4,ASSEEQGSTEAF
13,once,TRBJ2-7,TRBV9,ASSPPRGGVYEQY
11,few,TRBJ1-1,TRBV6-1,ASRAVQNTEAF
12,once,TRBJ1-2,TRBV6-6,ASSYQGFNYGYT
13,NA,TRBJ1-2,TRBV5-4,ASSVGQGPNYGYT
11,NA,TRBJ2-5,TRBV30,AWSAPDGQTQY
12,NA,TRBJ1-1,TRBV19,ASSLEGQGAEAF
14,NA,TRBJ1-2,TRBV6-6,ASSYSGGRIWYGYT
11,few,TRBJ1-1,TRBV19,ASSARGLREAF
16,NA,TRBJ2-2,TRBV4-1,AISQGVAGLSVTGELF
11,NA,TRBJ2-3,TRBV7-6,ASSSLAADTQY
14,NA,TRBJ1-2,TRBV6-5,ASSYLGQGKGDGYT
14,NA,TRBJ2-1,TRBV18,ASSPPLAGGLDEQF
11,few,TRBJ2-7,TRBV5-1,ASSSTNSYEQY
11,NA,TRBJ1-2,TRBV4-1,ASSQDLRRGYT
13,NA,TRBJ2-2,TRBV5-1,ASSLGQGSTGELF
13,NA,TRBJ1-2,TRBV9,ASSVDASEYDGYT
14,NA,TRBJ1-2,TRBV5-1,ASSWNRDTANYGYT
13,NA,TRBJ1-4,TRBV14,ASSLQGTTNEKLF
12,NA,TRBJ1-5,TRBV15,ATSRAGDGQPQH
13,NA,TRBJ1-5,TRBV5-1,ASSPGTGVNQPQH
15,NA,TRBJ1-1,TRBV2,ASSVGGAGTQNTGAF
13,NA,TRBJ1-4,TRBV27,ASSPTGGPNEKLF
13,NA,TRBJ1-3,TRBV9,ASSVGGGSGNTIY
14,NA,TRBJ2-3,TRBV7-2,ASSRERGVRTDTQY
12,NA,TRBJ1-2,TRBV5-1,ASSSMTKEYGYT
14,NA,TRBJ2-7,TRBV7-9,ASSLALSGGDYEQY
12,NA,TRBJ1-5,TRBV2,ASTRDREVQPQH
12,NA,TRBJ1-6,TRBV9,ASTPRGNNSPLH
12,NA,TRBJ1-6,TRBV13,ATAIENGNSPLH
11,NA,TRBJ2-7,TRBV6-5,ASRRDRNYEQY
12,NA,TRBJ2-3,TRBV6-4,ASSDGTSTDTQY
11,NA,TRBJ2-1,TRBV6-5,ASSYSRDNEQF
14,NA,TRBJ2-7,TRBV4-3,ASSQGAGTGYYEQY
11,NA,TRBJ2-5,TRBV12-5,ASGWAGGETQY
15,NA,TRBJ2-6,TRBV7-9,ASRHSDRVPGANVLT
10,NA,TRBJ2-7,TRBV2,ASVSGEYEQY
10,NA,TRBJ1-2,TRBV7-9,ASSLVEDGYT
11,NA,TRBJ1-2,TRBV18,ASSPGTVYGYT
9,NA,TRBJ1-5,TRBV30,AWSVGRAQH
11,NA,TRBJ2-6,TRBV6-5,ASARTGANVLT
13,NA,TRBJ1-5,TRBV19,ASSSWTGVNQPQH
10,NA,TRBJ1-2,TRBV30,AWSPAAYGYT